This section outlines one T cell receptor (beta chain) sequence together with its context. Its antigen is as yet unknown. This may arise from a read error, as a much more abundant clone is one base away. These data originate in a study of T cells in Graves' hyperthyroidism and ophthalmopathy. CDR3 length: 16 residues. Germline assignment: CDR1 ENHRY and CDR2 SYGVKD. Researchers amplified the TCR beta CDR3 regions from RNA transcripts. Researchers ran a first-round RT-PCR on the TCR CDR3 using the HTBI primer set. MiXCR, applied by TCRdb to the multiplex PCR reads, yields one record per CDR3 protein. This table has hundreds of thousands of distinct CDR3 sequences, 35% to 55% appearing once. Newly diagnosed patients aged 18 to 65 had hyperthyroidism of under 2 months' duration. Study-level findings and limits: Most expanded thyroid clonotypes above 0.001 recurred in blood. The model foresaw ophthalmopathy a median 6.5 months prior to onset.

Sequenced input: peripheral blood or thyroid tissue (not recorded which). This chain uses TRBV10-3 with TRBJ1-1; a possible D gene is TRBD1 (5 bases). This clonotype was sampled from a woman between 18 and 29 years old with Graves' hyperthyroidism. The CDR3 DNA sequence: TGTGCCATCGGTGAGTCCAGGGAGGGCGTTGCCACTGAAGCTTTCTTT. Residues: CAIGESREGVATEAFF.